Following are 29 T cell receptor beta chains from one sample sequenced in a study of shared clonotypes between healthy human individuals. Clones were read by immunoSEQ multiplex PCR, and TCRdb kept only the in-frame ones, dropping some. Among more than 2,000,000 clones listed, 90% to 95% were seen once. Sequencing input: naive CD4+ T cells from PBMCs. Sample subset: CD45RA+ positively selected. The receptors shown here come from a young man in good health. Some clones in this sample may be carry-over from other donors' samples.

The J gene is TRBJ1-3, the V gene TRBV7-8, with 7 bases lining up with TRBD1. Trimming took 4 bases from V and 4 from J; bases not matched to a gene: 4. Germline assignment: CDR1 SGHVS and CDR2 FQNEAQ. The CDR3 is made up of 14 amino acids. The CDR3 sequence: CASSSYRGGNTIYF. In DNA, the CDR3 is TGTGCCAGCAGCTCCTACAGGGGAGGAAACACCATATATTTT.

In this sample, this clone turned up once. This sequence joins TRBV6-5 and TRBJ1-1, with D possibly matching TRBD1 (5 bases). Germline lookup yields CDR1 MNHEY and CDR2 SVGAGI. The CDR3 has 13 residues. The germline V and J ends were trimmed by 7 bases and 3 bases, with 12 bases remaining between them. This CDR3 is CASIDPGDTEAFF. The CDR3 DNA is TGTGCCAGCATCGACCCGGGGGACACTGAAGCTTTCTTT.

This sequence joins TRBV6-5 and TRBJ1-1; D is perhaps TRBD1 (5 bases). The CDR3 extends over 12 amino acids. Germline CDR1 and CDR2: MNHEY and SVGAGI. V lost 1 base to trimming and J lost 10 bases, with 10 bases between them. CDR3 in amino acids: CASSYLKGRAFF. The CDR3 coding sequence is TGTGCCAGCAGTTACTTGAAGGGACGAGCTTTCTTT.

This sequence joins TRBV5-1 and TRBJ2-4; 10 nucleotides line up with TRBD1. Germline values: CDR1 SGHRS, CDR2 YFSETQ. This CDR3 is built from 13 residues. V dropped 4 bases and J dropped 8; count of bases not matched to a gene: 3. CDR3 protein: CASSEGTGDIQYF. The DNA of the CDR3 is TGCGCCAGCAGCGAAGGGACAGGGGACATTCAGTACTTC.

With regard to this clone: This sample also contains other DNA sequences that code for the same CDR3. The rearrangement uses TRBV9 and TRBJ2-1; TRBD1 agrees at 7 bases. CDR3 length equals 13 residues. In germline, CDR1 is SGDLS, CDR2 YYNGEE. The J segment lost 3 bases and the V segment lost 4 bases, leaving 1 base of the junction unmatched. CDR3 bases: TGTGCCAGCAGCAGGGACAGCTACAATGAGCAGTTCTTC. Amino acid sequence: CASSRDSYNEQFF.

This clone appeared a single time. Sequence at one end of the junction differs from germline and may be a read error. This rearrangement joins TRBV28 to TRBJ2-7, with TRBD1 matching over 9 bases. The CDR3 length is 14 residues. CDR1 and CDR2 from the germline V gene are MDHEN and SYDVKM. CDR3 DNA sequence: TGTGCCAGCAGTTCTCCAGGGACAGGGCCTAGTAATGACTTC. Protein product: CASSSPGTGPSNDF.

The rearrangement uses TRBV21-1 and TRBJ2-7. TRBV21-1 is labeled a pseudogene. The CDR3 spans 12 residues. The CDR3 here is CASSKESYEQYF. The CDR3 nucleotides are TGTGCCAGCAGCAAAGAGTCCTACGAGCAGTACTTC.

V usage is TRBV29-1 and J usage is TRBJ2-1; D is uncertain. Germline V gives CDR1 SQVTM, CDR2 ANQGSEA. This CDR3 region has 12 residues. The CDR3 loop is CTTVVEYNEQFF. As DNA, the CDR3 is TGCACCACCGTCGTCGAGTACAATGAGCAGTTCTTC.

V gene TRBV2 combines with J gene TRBJ2-2, with unresolved D. This CDR3 region has 11 residues. Germline V gene data show CDR1 as SNHLY and CDR2 as FYNNEI. V lost 6 bases, J lost 8 bases, and 7 bases lay in between. CDR3 in amino acids: CASSYGGELFF. CDR3 bases: TGTGCCAGCAGCTACGGGGGGGAGCTGTTTTTT.

This chain links TRBV5-1 with TRBJ2-6, with TRBD1 matching over 9 bases. Per the germline V gene, CDR1 is SGHRS and CDR2 is YFSETQ. With V trimmed by 4 bases and J by 4 bases, 3 bases remained unmatched. The length of the CDR3 is 15 residues. CDR3 bases: TGCGCCAGCAGCGACAGGGGGTCCGGGGCCAACGTCCTGACTTTC. Translated: CASSDRGSGANVLTF.

This clone was counted once. The chain uses TRBV27 and TRBJ2-7; the D is unclear. This CDR3 is 14 amino acids long. The germline V gene has CDR1 MNHEY and CDR2 SMNVEV (reference sequence). V shed 7 bases and J shed 2 bases, with 15 bases lying between them. The CDR3 DNA reads TGTGCCAGCACCCCTGGGCGCCAGACCTACGAGCAGTACTTC. This gives the protein CASTPGRQTYEQYF.

The chain couples TRBV9 to TRBJ2-1; D uncertain. This CDR3 contains 18 residues. V dropped 4 bases and J dropped 0 bases, with 20 bases sitting between them. The germline gives CDR1 SGDLS, CDR2 YYNGEE. In DNA, the CDR3 is TGTGCCAGCAGCCTCGATTCTGGGATGGGATCCTCCTACAATGAGCAGTTCTTC. Amino acid sequence: CASSLDSGMGSSYNEQFF.

The chain employs TRBV28 and TRBJ2-7; 8 positions agree with TRBD2. J gave up 12 bases and V 5 bases, and 12 bases lay outside the gene matches. The length of the CDR3 is 13 residues. CDR1 is MDHEN and CDR2 is SYDVKM in the germline V gene. CDR3 sequence reads: CASSLPGGTLPYF. In DNA form, the CDR3 reads TGTGCCAGCAGTCTGCCGGGGGGGACCCTACCGTACTTC.

This chain's CDR3 is CASTHGRGQMNTEAFF. As DNA, the CDR3 is TGTGCCAGCACCCACGGGAGGGGACAAATGAACACTGAAGCTTTCTTT. The chain joins TRBV6-6 to TRBJ1-1; tentatively, D is TRBD1 (6 bases). The CDR3 contains 16 residues. Trimming removed 7 bases at V and 0 bases at J, with 18 bases between. Germline V CDR1 and CDR2: MNHNY, SVGAGI (reference sequence).

This clone was seen a handful of times. This sequence joins TRBV30 and TRBJ1-5, with TRBD1 as a possible D gene (5 bases). The V gene lost 1 base and the J gene lost 4 bases, with 8 bases spanning the gap. The CDR3 totals 13 residues. Germline CDR1 is GTSNPN and CDR2 is SVGIG (reference sequence). The CDR3 DNA reads TGTGCCTGGAGTGAGGGGACTAATCAGCCCCAGCATTTT. Protein: CAWSEGTNQPQHF.

This chain connects TRBV10-3 to TRBJ1-1; D uncertain. This CDR3 has 13 amino acids. CDR1 is ENHRY and CDR2 is SYGVKD in the germline V gene. V was shortened by 7 bases and J by 1 base, with 10 bases between the two germline ends. DNA for the CDR3: TGTGCCATCACGACGGCCCCGAACACTGAAGCTTTCTTT. Translated: CAITTAPNTEAFF.

The chain combines TRBV19 with TRBJ1-5; no reliable D call. The CDR3 is made up of 15 amino acids. Germline-derived CDR1 and CDR2 are LNHDA and SQIVND (reference sequence). Trimming cost V 4 bases and J 0 bases, with 10 bases left between them. The CDR3 is CASSRAVYSNQPQHF. The CDR3 nucleotides read TGTGCCAGTAGTAGGGCAGTTTATAGCAATCAGCCCCAGCATTTT. The entire variable domain, with the rest obtained from reference TRBV19 and TRBJ1-5, is as follows: DGGITQSPKYLFRKEGQNVTLSCEQNLNHDAMYWYRQDPGQGLRLIYYSQIVNDFQKGDIAEGYSVSREKKESFPLTVTSAQKNPTAFYLCASSRAVYSNQPQHFGDGTRLSIL.

Details on this clone: In the same sample, other DNA sequences code for this CDR3. This chain connects TRBV18 to TRBJ1-4, with 8 bases identical to TRBD1. Germline V gene data show CDR1 as KGHSH and CDR2 as LQKENI. The CDR3 has 15 residues. The J segment lost 8 bases and the V segment lost 0 bases, leaving 5 bases of the junction unmatched. CDR3 residues: CASSPPGQGREKLFF. The DNA of the CDR3 is TGTGCCAGCTCACCACCTGGACAGGGTCGGGAAAAACTGTTTTTT.

The table lists this clone with a count of one. The rearrangement uses TRBV7-8 and TRBJ1-5, with TRBD1 matching 7 bases. J gave up 11 bases and V 5 bases, and 9 bases lay outside the gene matches. CDR1 and CDR2 (germline): SGHVS, FQNEAQ. There are 13 residues in the CDR3. The CDR3 DNA reads TGTGCCAGCAGCCTGGGACAGACGTTGGCCCAGCATTTT. Its protein is CASSLGQTLAQHF.

The V call is TRBV2, the J call TRBJ2-6; a weak D match, TRBD1 (6 bases). The V and J ends lost 8 bases and 0 bases respectively, with 14 bases between them. In germline, CDR1 is SNHLY, CDR2 FYNNEI. This CDR3 contains 16 residues. In DNA, the CDR3 is TGTGCCAGCGGCAGGGGCCTAAGCTCTGGGGCCAACGTCCTGACTTTC. Its protein is CASGRGLSSGANVLTF.

The V gene is TRBV6-5, the J gene TRBJ1-1; D not resolved. The germline V gene encodes CDR1 MNHEY and CDR2 SVGAGI. The CDR3 runs to 15 residues. Trimming left V 6 bases short and J 3 bases short, with 17 bases between. The CDR3 nucleotides are TGTGCCAGCAGCCCCGGCGGCAGAGGGTACACTGAAGCTTTCTTT. Translating gives CASSPGGRGYTEAFF.

The chain combines TRBV28 with TRBJ1-1, with a possible D match to TRBD1 (5 bases). V was trimmed by 3 bases and J by 0 bases, leaving 14 bases between them. CDR3 length: 16 residues. Germline V gene lookup returns CDR1 MDHEN and CDR2 SYDVKM. CDR3 nucleotide sequence: TGTGCCAGCAGTTTTAGGGCAGGGTTCATGAACACTGAAGCTTTCTTT. Translated, it gives CASSFRAGFMNTEAFF.

The rearrangement uses TRBV27 and TRBJ2-1, with D tentatively TRBD2 (6 bases). Germline loops: CDR1 MNHEY, CDR2 SMNVEV (reference sequence). Trimming took off 8 bases at V and 3 bases at J, with 14 bases between the two ends. The CDR3 runs 14 residues. The CDR3 reads CASHRDSYYNEQFF. The CDR3 bases are TGTGCCAGCCACCGGGACTCCTACTACAATGAGCAGTTCTTC.

This chain links TRBV28 with TRBJ2-6; perhaps TRBD2 as D (6 bases). Trimming shortened V by 3 bases and J by 0 bases, and 12 bases separated the two germline ends. This CDR3 spans 17 amino acids. Germline lookup yields CDR1 MDHEN and CDR2 SYDVKM. The DNA of the CDR3 is TGTGCCAGCAGTTTGGGGGGTTTCGTCTCTGGGGCCAACGTCCTGACTTTC. Translation gives CASSLGGFVSGANVLTF.

The chain links TRBV5-1 to TRBJ2-7; D gene unclear. The V gene lost 1 base and the J gene lost 4 bases, with 12 bases spanning the gap. The germline V gene encodes CDR1 SGHRS and CDR2 YFSETQ. This CDR3 is built from 14 residues. The CDR3 bases are TGCGCCAGCAGCTTGAGTAACCGAGAATACGAGCAGTACTTC. Residues: CASSLSNREYEQYF.

V and J are TRBV5-4 and TRBJ1-4, with a tentative D call TRBD1 (5 bases). Trimming took 0 bases from V and 8 from J, leaving 8 bases between them. There are 13 residues in the CDR3. Germline V CDR1 and CDR2: SGHNT, YYREEE (reference sequence). The CDR3 coding sequence is TGTGCCAGCAGCTTGGCAGGGCGGGAAAAACTGTTTTTT. This codes for CASSLAGREKLFF.

The V gene is TRBV4-2, the J gene TRBJ2-1; tentatively, D is TRBD1 or TRBD2 (5 bases each). Trimming shortened V by 4 bases and J by 8 bases, and 24 bases separated the two germline ends. This CDR3 is 17 amino acids long. Looked up from germline, CDR1 is LGHNA and CDR2 is YNFKEQ. CDR3 sequence (DNA): TGTGCCAGCAGCCTCGGGGCTGGGAGAAGTCTGGGCGATGAGCAGTTCTTC. This codes for CASSLGAGRSLGDEQFF.

This rearrangement joins TRBV5-1 to TRBJ2-1; D call uncertain. Deletions cut 4 bases from V and 10 bases from J, with 18 bases between. The CDR3 contains 14 residues. Looked up from germline, CDR1 is SGHRS and CDR2 is YFSETQ. The DNA for the CDR3 is TGCGCCAGCAGCCCTGGGCCGGCCCCCCCGGAGCAGTTCTTC. This codes for CASSPGPAPPEQFF.

The chain has TRBV7-9 and TRBJ1-3; D call uncertain. This CDR3 spans 15 amino acids. Per germline, CDR1 SEHNR and CDR2 FQNEAQ (reference sequence). Trimming stripped 0 bases from V and 4 bases from J, with 10 bases between. CDR3 loop: CASSLAGGGGNTIYF. The CDR3 DNA is TGTGCCAGCAGCTTAGCGGGCGGAGGAGGAAACACCATATATTTT.